This T cell receptor (beta chain) is from a study of T cell responses to AZD1222 COVID-19 vaccine. General study findings and limits: Most donors were white British, females outnumbered males, and clonal diversity was possibly underestimated.

This CDR3 contains 15 residues. V gave up 0 bases and J gave up 4 bases, with 11 bases separating them. Germline CDR1 reads LGHNA; CDR2 reads YSLEER. Second doses were pooled across both intervals (about 4 or about 12 weeks). About this clone itself: The antigen is unknown.

The repertoire was sequenced with immunoSEQ multiplex PCR; TCRdb's copy has only in-frame clones and lacks some. The data hold approximately 150,000 clones, with approximately 90% observed a single time. The sample consisted of peripheral blood, taken 28 days after the second AZD1222 dose. The TCR comes from an adult who received the AZD1222 COVID-19 vaccine. J is TRBJ2-3 and V is TRBV4-3; D may match TRBD1 or TRBD2 (6 bases each). CDR3 DNA: TGCGCCAGCAGCCAAGATAGGGGGGAGGCAGATACGCAGTATTTT. Residues: CASSQDRGEADTQYF.